Listed below are T cell receptor beta chains from one sample, sequenced in a study of identical twins. MiXCR was run by TCRdb on the 5' RACE reads, yielding one entry per CDR3 protein. This table has 400,000 to 650,000 distinct CDR3 sequences, about 20% appearing once. This sample was shared with a second study, whose subject was T cells expressing NK-cell markers.

Specimen: CD4+ T cells sorted from blood. Receptors originate from a young woman in good health. The CDR3 runs from the conserved cysteine through the conserved F or W. Fields, in order: CDR3 protein, CDR3 DNA, clone size, D gene, V gene, J gene. D genes are given only for firm matches. Clone sizes are given selectively: once, few, many, or a class where the clone is expanded.

CASSPGRLQDTQYF	TGTGCCAGCAGCCCCGGACGACTACAAGATACGCAGTATTTT	NA	NA	TRBV7-8	TRBJ2-3
CSVFPHRGTVENTEAFF	TGCAGCGTTTTTCCCCACAGGGGGACAGTGGAAAACACTGAAGCTTTCTTT	few	TRBD1	TRBV29-1	TRBJ1-1
CASSSLGREETQYF	TGCGCCAGCAGCTCACTCGGACGCGAGGAGACCCAGTACTTC	NA	NA	TRBV5-1	TRBJ2-5
CASSSATGANTEAFF	TGTGCCAGCAGCTCAGCTACCGGGGCAAACACTGAAGCTTTCTTT	once	NA	TRBV11-2	TRBJ1-1
CASSPQNRDRFYEQYF	TGTGCCAGCAGCCCGCAAAACCGGGACAGGTTTTACGAGCAGTACTTC	few	TRBD1	TRBV5-6	TRBJ2-7
CASSFRGAHNEQFF	TGTGCCAGCAGCTTCAGGGGGGCCCACAATGAGCAGTTCTTC	NA	NA	TRBV6-1	TRBJ2-1
CASSFTDTSYEQYF	TGTGCCAGCAGTTTCACGGATACATCCTACGAGCAGTACTTC	NA	NA	TRBV27	TRBJ2-7
CASSHFPNYGYTF	TGTGCCAGCAGCCATTTCCCAAACTATGGCTACACCTTC	few	NA	TRBV14	TRBJ1-2
CASGEQVSYNEQFF	TGTGCCAGCGGTGAACAGGTCTCCTACAATGAGCAGTTCTTC	few	NA	TRBV12-3/TRBV12-4	TRBJ2-1
CASTTWGRANNEQFF	TGTGCCAGCACCACCTGGGGGAGGGCTAACAATGAGCAGTTCTTC	few	TRBD2	TRBV7-2	TRBJ2-1
CASSTGVGQETQYF	TGTGCCAGCAGCACCGGAGTGGGTCAAGAGACCCAGTACTTC	few	NA	TRBV9	TRBJ2-5
CSVDLGADTQYF	TGCAGCGTTGATTTGGGGGCAGATACGCAGTATTTT	NA	NA	TRBV29-1	TRBJ2-3
CATSRDWEFGYTF	TGTGCCACCAGCAGAGATTGGGAATTCGGCTACACCTTC	few	NA	TRBV15	TRBJ1-2
CASSRHGYEQYF	TGTGCCAGCAGTCGGCACGGCTACGAGCAGTACTTC	NA	NA	TRBV12-3/TRBV12-4	TRBJ2-7
CASSLVPGARSYEQYF	TGCGCCAGCAGCTTGGTACCTGGGGCTCGATCCTACGAGCAGTACTTC	few	NA	TRBV5-1	TRBJ2-7
CASSPPGLAGGETQYF	TGTGCCAGCAGCCCCCCTGGACTAGCGGGGGGAGAGACCCAGTACTTC	NA	TRBD2	TRBV7-7	TRBJ2-5
CASSSTGGQQYF	TGTGCCAGCAGTTCTACCGGGGGGCAGCAGTACTTC	NA	NA	TRBV27	TRBJ2-7
CSAWLSGSGEETQYF	TGCAGTGCTTGGTTAAGTGGTAGCGGGGAAGAGACCCAGTACTTC	few	TRBD2	TRBV20-1	TRBJ2-5
CASRSLAKNIQYF	TGTGCCAGCAGGTCACTAGCCAAAAACATTCAGTACTTC	few	NA	TRBV6-1	TRBJ2-4
CASSSREGGTEAFF	TGTGCCAGCAGCTCACGGGAGGGAGGAACTGAAGCTTTCTTT	NA	NA	TRBV7-9	TRBJ1-1
CASSSQTPYEQYF	TGTGCCAGCTCATCCCAGACTCCTTACGAGCAGTACTTC	few	NA	TRBV18	TRBJ2-7
CASSALSSYEQYF	TGTGCCAGCAGCGCCTTGAGCTCCTACGAGCAGTACTTC	few	NA	TRBV9	TRBJ2-7
CASRAHLNTEAFF	TGTGCCAGCAGGGCTCATCTGAACACTGAAGCTTTCTTT	few	NA	TRBV12-3/TRBV12-4	TRBJ1-1
CSARGSGLAGESWFF	TGCAGTGCTAGGGGCTCCGGACTAGCGGGGGAGTCGTGGTTCTTC	NA	TRBD2	TRBV20-1	TRBJ2-1
CASSVAIAGRNTGELFF	TGTGCCAGCAGCGTAGCTATTGCAGGGAGGAACACCGGGGAGCTGTTTTTT	NA	NA	TRBV9	TRBJ2-2
CASSYSQSRSVQYF	TGTGCCAGCAGTTACTCCCAGTCGAGGAGTGTGCAGTATTTT	NA	NA	TRBV6-5	TRBJ2-3
CASSQGREYSPLHF	TGTGCCAGCAGCCAAGGCAGGGAATATTCACCCCTCCACTTT	NA	NA	TRBV14	TRBJ1-6
CASSQDRHPFYEQYF	TGTGCCAGCAGCCAAGACAGACACCCCTTCTACGAGCAGTACTTC	few	NA	TRBV5-5	TRBJ2-7
CRVLAGNEQFF	TGCAGGGTTCTGGCAGGCAATGAGCAGTTCTTC	few	NA	TRBV20-1	TRBJ2-1
CASSSGVGNEKLFF	TGTGCCAGCAGCTCAGGAGTGGGTAATGAAAAACTGTTTTTT	NA	NA	TRBV7-9	TRBJ1-4
CASSPTVSYNEQFF	TGTGCCAGCAGTCCTACAGTGTCCTACAATGAGCAGTTCTTC	few	NA	TRBV14	TRBJ2-1